This TCR beta chain was sequenced during a study of T cell responses to AZD1222 COVID-19 vaccine. J was trimmed by 0 bases and V by 6 bases; bases with no gene match: 4. Per the germline V gene, CDR1 is LGHNA and CDR2 is YSLEER. CDR3 length: 15 amino acids. The assay was immunoSEQ multiplex PCR, and TCRdb's table has in-frame clones only and misses some. The sample has around 140,000 clones, more than 90% seen once; the top ten hold 1.5% to 2%. The rearrangement joins TRBV4-3 to TRBJ1-5; 8 nucleotides match TRBD1. The origin of this receptor is an adult in good health. The material sequenced was peripheral blood, taken on day 0 of AZD1222 vaccination. CDR3 DNA: TGCGCCAGCAGGCCGGACAGGGATAGCAATCAGCCCCAGCATTTT. Protein: CASRPDRDSNQPQHF.